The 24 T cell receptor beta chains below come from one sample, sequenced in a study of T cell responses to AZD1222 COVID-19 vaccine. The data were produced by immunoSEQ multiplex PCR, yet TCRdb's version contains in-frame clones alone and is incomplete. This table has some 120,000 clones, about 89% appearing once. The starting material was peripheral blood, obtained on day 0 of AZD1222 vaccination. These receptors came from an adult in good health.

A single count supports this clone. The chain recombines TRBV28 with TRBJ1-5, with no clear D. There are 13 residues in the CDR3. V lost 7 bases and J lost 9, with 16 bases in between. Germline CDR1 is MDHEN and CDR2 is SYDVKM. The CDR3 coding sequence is TGTGCCAGCACCGCGGGCCGGCCCTGGCCCCAGCATTTT. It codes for CASTAGRPWPQHF.

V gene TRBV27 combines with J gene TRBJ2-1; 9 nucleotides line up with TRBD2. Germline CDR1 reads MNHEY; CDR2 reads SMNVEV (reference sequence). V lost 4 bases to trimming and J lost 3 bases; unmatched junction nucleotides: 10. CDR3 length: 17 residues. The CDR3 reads CASSYSVSGGHYNEQFF. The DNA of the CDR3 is TGTGCCAGCAGTTATTCCGTTAGCGGGGGCCACTACAATGAGCAGTTCTTC.

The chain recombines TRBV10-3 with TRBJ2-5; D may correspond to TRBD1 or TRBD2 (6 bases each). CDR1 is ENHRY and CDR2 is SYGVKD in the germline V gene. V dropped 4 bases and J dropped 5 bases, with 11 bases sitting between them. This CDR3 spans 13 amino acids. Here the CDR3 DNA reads TGTGCCATCAGTGGAGGGGGGAGGGAGACCCAGTACTTC. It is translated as CAISGGGRETQYF.

The CDR3: CASSQGLSQGLNTIYF. For the CDR3, the DNA is TGTGCCAGCAGCCAAGGTCTTTCGCAGGGGTTAAACACCATATATTTT. V gene TRBV3-1 (or the pseudogene TRBV3-2) combines with J gene TRBJ1-3; tentative D call: TRBD1 (6 bases). Deletions cut 1 base from V and 6 bases from J, with 16 bases between. The germline V gene encodes CDR1 LGHDT and CDR2 YNNKEL (reference sequence). There are 16 residues in the CDR3.

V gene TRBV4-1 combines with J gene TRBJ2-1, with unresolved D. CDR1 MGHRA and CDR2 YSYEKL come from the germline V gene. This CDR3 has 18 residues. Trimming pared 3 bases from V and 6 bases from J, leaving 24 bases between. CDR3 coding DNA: TGCGCCAGCAGCCATCCAGTTCTACCCCAAAAACGAGGCAATGAGCAGTTCTTC. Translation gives CASSHPVLPQKRGNEQFF.

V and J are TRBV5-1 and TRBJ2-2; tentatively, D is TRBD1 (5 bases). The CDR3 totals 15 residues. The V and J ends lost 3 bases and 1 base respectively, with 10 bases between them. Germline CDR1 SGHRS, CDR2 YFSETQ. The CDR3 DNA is TGCGCCAGCAGCTCGAGACAGAAGAACACCGGGGAGCTGTTTTTT. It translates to CASSSRQKNTGELFF. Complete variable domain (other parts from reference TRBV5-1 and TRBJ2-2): KAGVTQTPRYLIKTRGQQVTLSCSPISGHRSVSWYQQTPGQGLQFLFEYFSETQRNKGNFPGRFSGRQFSNSRSEMNVSTLELGDSALYLCASSSRQKNTGELFFGEGSRLTVL.

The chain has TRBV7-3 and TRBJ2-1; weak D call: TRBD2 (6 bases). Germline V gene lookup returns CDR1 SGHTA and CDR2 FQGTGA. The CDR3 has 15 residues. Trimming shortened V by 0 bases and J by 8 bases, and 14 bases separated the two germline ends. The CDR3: CASSLTGGPGDEQFF. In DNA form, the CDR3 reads TGTGCCAGCAGCTTAACGGGAGGACCCGGAGATGAGCAGTTCTTC.

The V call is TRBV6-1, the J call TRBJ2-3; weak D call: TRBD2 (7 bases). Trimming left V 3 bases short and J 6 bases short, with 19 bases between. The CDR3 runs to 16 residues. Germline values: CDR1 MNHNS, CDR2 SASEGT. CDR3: CASSDRGGRLWDTQYF. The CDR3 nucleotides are TGTGCCAGCAGTGATAGGGGGGGGCGACTGTGGGATACGCAGTATTTT.

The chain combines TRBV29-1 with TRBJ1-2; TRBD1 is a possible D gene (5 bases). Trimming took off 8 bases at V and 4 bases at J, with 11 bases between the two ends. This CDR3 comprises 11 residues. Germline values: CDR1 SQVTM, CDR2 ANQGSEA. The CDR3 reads CSLWGSYGYTF. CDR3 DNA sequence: TGCAGCCTCTGGGGGTCCTATGGCTACACCTTC.

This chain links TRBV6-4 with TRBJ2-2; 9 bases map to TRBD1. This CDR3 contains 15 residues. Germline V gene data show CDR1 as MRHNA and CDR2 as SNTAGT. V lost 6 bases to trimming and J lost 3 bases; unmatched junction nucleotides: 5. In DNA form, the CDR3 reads TGTGCCAGCAGCGCCGGGACAGGGCACACCGGGGAGCTGTTTTTT. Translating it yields CASSAGTGHTGELFF.

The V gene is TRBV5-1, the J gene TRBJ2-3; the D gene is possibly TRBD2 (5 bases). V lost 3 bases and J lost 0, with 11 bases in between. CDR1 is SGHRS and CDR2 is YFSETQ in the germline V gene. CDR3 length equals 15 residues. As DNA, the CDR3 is TGCGCCAGCAGCTGGAGGTCGACTAGCACAGATACGCAGTATTTT. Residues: CASSWRSTSTDTQYF.

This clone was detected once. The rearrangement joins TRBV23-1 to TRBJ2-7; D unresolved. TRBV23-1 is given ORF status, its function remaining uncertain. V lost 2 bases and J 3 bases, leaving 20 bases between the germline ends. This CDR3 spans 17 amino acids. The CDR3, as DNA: TGCGCCAGCAGTCAAGATTCTGGCAATTTAGGTTTCTACGAGCAGTACTTC. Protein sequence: CASSQDSGNLGFYEQYF.

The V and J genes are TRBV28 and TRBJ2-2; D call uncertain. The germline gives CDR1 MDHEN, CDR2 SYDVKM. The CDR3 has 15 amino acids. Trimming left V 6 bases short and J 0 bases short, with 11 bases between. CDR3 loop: CASRRGVANTGELFF. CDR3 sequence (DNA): TGTGCCAGCAGGAGAGGAGTCGCGAACACCGGGGAGCTGTTTTTT.

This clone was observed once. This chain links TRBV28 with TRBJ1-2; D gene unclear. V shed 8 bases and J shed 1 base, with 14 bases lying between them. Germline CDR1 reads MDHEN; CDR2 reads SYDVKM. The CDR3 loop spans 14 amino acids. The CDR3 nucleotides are TGTGCCAGCGTGGGAAGGGAGCATAACTATGGCTACACCTTC. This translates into CASVGREHNYGYTF.

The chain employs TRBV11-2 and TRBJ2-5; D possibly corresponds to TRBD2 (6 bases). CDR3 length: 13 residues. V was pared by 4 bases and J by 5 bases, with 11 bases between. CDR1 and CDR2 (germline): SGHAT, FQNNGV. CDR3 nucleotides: TGTGCCAGCAGCTCGGGACTTGGGGAGACCCAGTACTTC. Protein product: CASSSGLGETQYF.

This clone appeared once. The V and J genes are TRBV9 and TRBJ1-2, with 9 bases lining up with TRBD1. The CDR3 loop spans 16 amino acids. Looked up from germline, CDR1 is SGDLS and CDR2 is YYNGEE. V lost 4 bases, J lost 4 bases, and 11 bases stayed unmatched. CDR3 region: CASSPRGTGSAYGYTF. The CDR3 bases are TGTGCCAGCAGCCCCCGGGGGACAGGGTCGGCCTATGGCTACACCTTC.

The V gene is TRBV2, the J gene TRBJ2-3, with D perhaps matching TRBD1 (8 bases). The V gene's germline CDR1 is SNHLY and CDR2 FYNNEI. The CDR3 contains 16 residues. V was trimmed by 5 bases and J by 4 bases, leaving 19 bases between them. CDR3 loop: CASSYDRGGGPDTQYF. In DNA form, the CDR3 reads TGTGCCAGCAGTTACGACAGGGGAGGGGGCCCAGATACGCAGTATTTT.

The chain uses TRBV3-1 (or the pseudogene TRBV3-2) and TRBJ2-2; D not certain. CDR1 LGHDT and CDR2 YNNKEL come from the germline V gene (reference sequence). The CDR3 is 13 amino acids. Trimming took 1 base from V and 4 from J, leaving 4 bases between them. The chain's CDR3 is CASSQVVTGELFF. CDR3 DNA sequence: TGTGCCAGCAGCCAAGTAGTCACCGGGGAGCTGTTTTTT.

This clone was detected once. CDR3 DNA sequence: TGCAGCGTAGAGCCTAGCGGGAGTTCGTTTGGCACCGGGGAGCTGTTTTTT. Encoded protein: CSVEPSGSSFGTGELFF. The chain links TRBV29-1 to TRBJ2-2; 10 bases are shared with TRBD2. The V gene end was trimmed by 6 bases and the J gene end by 4 bases; junction bases not matched to a gene: 14. The CDR3 contains 17 residues. The germline gives CDR1 SQVTM, CDR2 ANQGSEA.

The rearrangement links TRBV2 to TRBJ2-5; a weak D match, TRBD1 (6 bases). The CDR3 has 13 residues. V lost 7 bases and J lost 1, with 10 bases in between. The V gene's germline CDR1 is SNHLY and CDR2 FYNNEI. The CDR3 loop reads CASIGQIQETQYF. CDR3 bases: TGTGCCAGCATAGGACAGATCCAAGAGACCCAGTACTTC.

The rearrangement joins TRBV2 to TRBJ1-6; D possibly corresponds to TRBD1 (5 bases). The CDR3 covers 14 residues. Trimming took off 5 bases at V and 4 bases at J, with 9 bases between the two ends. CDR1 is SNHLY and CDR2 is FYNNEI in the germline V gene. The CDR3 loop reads CASSSGTYNSPLHF. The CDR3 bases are TGTGCCAGCAGTTCCGGGACTTATAATTCACCCCTCCACTTT.

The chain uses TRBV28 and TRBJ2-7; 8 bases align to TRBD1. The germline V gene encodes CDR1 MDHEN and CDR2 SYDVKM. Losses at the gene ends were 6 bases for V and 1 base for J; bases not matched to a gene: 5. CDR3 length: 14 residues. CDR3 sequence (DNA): TGTGCCAGCAGGGGAGACAGGGGATCCTACGAGCAGTACTTC. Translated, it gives CASRGDRGSYEQYF.

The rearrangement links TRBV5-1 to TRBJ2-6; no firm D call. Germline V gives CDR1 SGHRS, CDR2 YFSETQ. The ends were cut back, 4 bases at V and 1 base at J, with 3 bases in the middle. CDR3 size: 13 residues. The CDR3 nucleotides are TGCGCCAGCAGCATATCTGGGGCCAACGTCCTGACTTTC. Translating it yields CASSISGANVLTF. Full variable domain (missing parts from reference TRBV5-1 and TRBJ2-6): KAGVTQTPRYLIKTRGQQVTLSCSPISGHRSVSWYQQTPGQGLQFLFEYFSETQRNKGNFPGRFSGRQFSNSRSEMNVSTLELGDSALYLCASSISGANVLTFGAGSRLTVL.

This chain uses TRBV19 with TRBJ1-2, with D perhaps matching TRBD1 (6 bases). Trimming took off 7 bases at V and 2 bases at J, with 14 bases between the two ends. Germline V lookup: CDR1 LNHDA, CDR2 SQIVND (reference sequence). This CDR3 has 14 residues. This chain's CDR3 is CASKIGGSNYGYTF. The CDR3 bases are TGTGCCAGTAAAATAGGGGGATCGAACTATGGCTACACCTTC.